The 30 T cell receptor beta chains below were found in one sample sequenced in a study of T cells expressing NK-cell markers. After re-calling the 5' RACE reads, TCRdb lists one entry per CDR3 protein, DNA absent. The repertoire table contains about 190,000 distinct CDR3 sequences. The sample comprised blood T cells: a sorted CD56 or NKG2C T cell subset, CD4+ or CD8+ T cells, or bulk PBMC T cells (not recorded which). Receptors were obtained from a man aged 18-69 years in good health.

The chain has TRBV12-3 or TRBV12-4 and TRBJ2-7. The CDR3 sequence is 13 residues long. The CDR3 is CASSLIFPDEQYF.

This rearrangement joins TRBV7-9 to TRBJ2-7; TCRdb designates TRBD1, a call that cannot be tested without DNA. CDR3 length: 15 residues. Per the germline V gene, CDR1 is SEHNR and CDR2 is FQNEAQ (reference sequence). The CDR3 reads CASSLGVGDIYEQYF.

The chain is built from TRBV5-4 and TRBJ2-5; TCRdb reports TRBD1, a call that lacks DNA to check it against. The germline gives CDR1 SGHNT, CDR2 YYREEE (reference sequence). The CDR3 sequence is 14 residues long. CDR3: CASSLVVPEETQYF.

V usage is TRBV20-1 and J usage is TRBJ2-5. Germline V gene sequence: CDR1 DFQATT, CDR2 SNEGSKA (reference sequence). CDR3 length: 14 residues. The CDR3 spells CSARDLYRQETQYF.

The V call is TRBV15, the J call TRBJ2-5; no DNA is available, so the TRBD2 call from TCRdb remains unchecked. The CDR3 is 17 amino acids. CDR1 LNHNV and CDR2 YYDKDF come from the germline V gene (reference sequence). CDR3 sequence: CATSRDLGLARQETQYF. Supplemented by reference TRBV15 and TRBJ2-5, the full variable domain reads DAMVIQNPRYQVTQFGKPVTLSCSQTLNHNVMYWYQQKSSQAPKLLFHYYDKDFNNEADTPDNFQSRRPNTSFCFLDIRSPGLGDTAMYLCATSRDLGLARQETQYFGPGTRLLVL.

The genes are TRBV27 and TRBJ2-2. This CDR3 region has 15 residues. The V gene's germline CDR1 is MNHEY and CDR2 SMNVEV (reference sequence). CDR3 protein: CASSLLQRNTGELFF.

The rearrangement uses TRBV27 and TRBJ1-5; TCRdb returns TRBD1, unconfirmable since there is no DNA. CDR1 is MNHEY and CDR2 is SMNVEV in the germline V gene (reference sequence). The CDR3 covers 14 residues. CDR3 in amino acids: CASSPTRGIQPQHF.

The chain links TRBV7-9 to TRBJ2-7; checking the TCRdb D call of TRBD1 is not possible without DNA. The CDR3 is 17 residues long. Germline CDR1 reads SEHNR; CDR2 reads FQNEAQ (reference sequence). CDR3 sequence: CASSLEGQGSLYYEQYF. The full variable domain, rest sourced from reference TRBV7-9 and TRBJ2-7, is DTGVSQNPRHKITKRGQNVTFRCDPISEHNRLYWYRQTLGQGPEFLTYFQNEAQLEKSRLLSDRFSAERPKGSFSTLEIQRTEQGDSAMYLCASSLEGQGSLYYEQYFGPGTRLTVT.

This chain uses TRBV12-3 or TRBV12-4 with TRBJ2-2; no DNA is available, so the TRBD2 call from TCRdb remains unchecked. This CDR3 spans 13 amino acids. The CDR3 reads CASSLASHGELFF.

This chain links TRBV5-1 with TRBJ2-7; the D call from TCRdb, TRBD2, cannot be confirmed without DNA. This CDR3 comprises 15 residues. Germline V lookup: CDR1 SGHRS, CDR2 YFSETQ. CDR3 sequence: CASSFSGGPAYEQYF.

The rearrangement joins TRBV11-3 to TRBJ2-1; there is no DNA to check the TCRdb D call of TRBD1. The germline CDR1 and CDR2 sequences are SGHNT and YENEEA. The CDR3 covers 17 residues. Here the CDR3 reads CASSLDSGASSYNEQFF.

The gene calls are TRBV27 and TRBJ2-7; TCRdb calls TRBD1, which cannot be checked without DNA. The CDR3 sequence is 15 residues long. In germline, CDR1 is MNHEY, CDR2 SMNVEV (reference sequence). CDR3 loop: CASTSSRTGVYEQYF.

The rearrangement joins TRBV27 to TRBJ2-3. Germline V CDR1 and CDR2: MNHEY, SMNVEV (reference sequence). The CDR3 loop spans 14 amino acids. CDR3 residues: CASSLLGQQDTQYF.

The gene calls are TRBV4-2 and TRBJ2-1; TCRdb reports TRBD2, a call that lacks DNA to check it against. This CDR3 has 19 residues. CDR1 is LGHNA and CDR2 is YNFKEQ in the germline V gene. The CDR3 loop reads CASSQDTGLAGAPYNEQFF.

The chain uses TRBV5-4 and TRBJ1-4; as DNA is missing, the TRBD1 call by TCRdb cannot be tested. The CDR3 is 16 amino acids. The germline V gene encodes CDR1 SGHNT and CDR2 YYREEE (reference sequence). Here the CDR3 reads CASSLRDRVDNEKLFF.

The chain joins TRBV2 to TRBJ2-1. The CDR3 has 11 amino acids. Germline CDR1 is SNHLY and CDR2 is FYNNEI. CDR3 loop: CVVIAGNEQFF. The whole variable domain, remainder taken from reference TRBV2 and TRBJ2-1, is EPEVTQTPSHQVTQMGQEVILRCVPISNHLYFYWYRQILGQKVEFLVSFYNNEISEKSEIFDDQFSVERPDGSNFTLKIRSTKLEDSAMYFCVVIAGNEQFFGPGTRLTVL.

This chain links TRBV11-2 with TRBJ2-1. The CDR3 consists of 17 residues. Germline CDR1 reads SGHAT; CDR2 reads FQNNGV. CDR3 region: CASSFDTSGRIYNEQFF.

The chain has TRBV7-9 and TRBJ2-5; as DNA is missing, the TRBD1 call by TCRdb cannot be tested. Germline-derived CDR1 and CDR2 are SEHNR and FQNEAQ (reference sequence). The CDR3 is made up of 16 amino acids. The CDR3 spells CASSPGWGQGLETQYF.

The V call is TRBV11-2, the J call TRBJ2-3; TCRdb's D call, TRBD1, is unchecked because there is no DNA. Germline CDR1 is SGHAT and CDR2 is FQNNGV. The CDR3 is 17 residues long. The CDR3 protein is CASSLGWSRGRPDTQYF.

The V gene is TRBV6-2 or TRBV6-3, the J gene TRBJ2-1; the D call from TCRdb, TRBD1, cannot be confirmed without DNA. There are 16 residues in the CDR3. The germline V gene encodes CDR1 MNHEY and CDR2 SVGEGT. The CDR3 loop reads CASRDRNESPYNEQFF.

The CDR3 is CASSWGPPRGVHQPQHF. The chain carries TRBV27 and TRBJ1-5. CDR3 length: 17 amino acids. Germline values: CDR1 MNHEY, CDR2 SMNVEV (reference sequence).

V and J are TRBV7-9 and TRBJ2-3; with no DNA, the TCRdb D assignment of TRBD1 cannot be verified. Germline CDR1 reads SEHNR; CDR2 reads FQNEAQ (reference sequence). The CDR3 sequence is 17 residues long. The CDR3 loop is CASSSSQGDRTTDTQYF.

The CDR3 region is CASNSGGAWETQYF. The chain carries TRBV12-3 or TRBV12-4 and TRBJ2-5; the TCRdb D gene call, TRBD2, has no DNA to confirm it. The CDR3 has 14 residues.

This sequence joins TRBV29-1 and TRBJ1-2. There are 11 residues in the CDR3. CDR1 is SQVTM and CDR2 is ANQGSEA in the germline V gene. CDR3 residues: CSVAETLGYTF.

CDR3 protein: CASRAYQQGTIYF. The gene calls are TRBV19 and TRBJ1-3; there is no DNA to check the TCRdb D call of TRBD1. The CDR3 has 13 residues. Germline CDR1 and CDR2: LNHDA and SQIVND (reference sequence).

The genes are TRBV7-9 and TRBJ2-7; TCRdb's assignment of TRBD1 cannot be checked, as there is no DNA. Per germline, CDR1 SEHNR and CDR2 FQNEAQ (reference sequence). The CDR3 runs to 13 residues. CDR3 sequence: CASTRQGYHEQYF.

The chain links TRBV27 to TRBJ2-7; checking the TCRdb D call of TRBD1 is not possible without DNA. The CDR3 totals 15 residues. From germline, CDR1 is MNHEY and CDR2 SMNVEV (reference sequence). CDR3 in amino acids: CASSLEDRINYEQYF.

This chain links TRBV5-5 with TRBJ2-2; TCRdb picks TRBD2, but there is no DNA to check that call. This CDR3 has 15 amino acids. Germline-derived CDR1 and CDR2 are SGHKS and YYEKEE (reference sequence). The CDR3 region is CASSAGGLNTGELFF.

V is TRBV6-1 and J is TRBJ2-3. This CDR3 contains 14 residues. CDR1 is MNHNS, CDR2 SASEGT, per germline. The CDR3 protein is CASTKRQGTDTQYF.

This chain connects TRBV6-5 to TRBJ2-5; as DNA is missing, the TRBD1 call by TCRdb cannot be tested. Germline CDR1 and CDR2: MNHEY and SVGAGI. The CDR3 extends over 16 amino acids. CDR3 sequence reads: CASSYSGQEFRETQYF.